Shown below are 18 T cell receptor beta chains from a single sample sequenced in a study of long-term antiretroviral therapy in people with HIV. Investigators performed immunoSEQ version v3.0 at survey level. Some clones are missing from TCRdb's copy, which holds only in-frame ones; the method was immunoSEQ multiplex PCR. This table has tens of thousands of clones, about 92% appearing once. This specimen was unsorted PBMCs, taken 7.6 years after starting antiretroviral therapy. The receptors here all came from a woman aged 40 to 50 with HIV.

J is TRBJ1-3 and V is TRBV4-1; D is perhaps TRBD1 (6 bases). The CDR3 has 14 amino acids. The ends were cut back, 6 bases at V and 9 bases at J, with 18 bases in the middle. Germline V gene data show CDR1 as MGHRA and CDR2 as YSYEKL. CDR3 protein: CASRQASGELTIYF. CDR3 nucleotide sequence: TGCGCCAGCAGACAGGCCTCAGGGGAGCTCACCATATATTTT.

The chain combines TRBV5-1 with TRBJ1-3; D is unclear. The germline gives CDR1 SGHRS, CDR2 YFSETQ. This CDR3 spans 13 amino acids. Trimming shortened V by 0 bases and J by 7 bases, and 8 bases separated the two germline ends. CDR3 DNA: TGCGCCAGCAGCTTGGAGGATAGGAACACCATATATTTT. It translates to CASSLEDRNTIYF.

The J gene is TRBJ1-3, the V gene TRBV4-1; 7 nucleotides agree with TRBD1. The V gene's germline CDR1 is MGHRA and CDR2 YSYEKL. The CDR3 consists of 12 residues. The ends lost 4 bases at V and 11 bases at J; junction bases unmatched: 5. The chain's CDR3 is CASSREDRAIYF. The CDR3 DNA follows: TGCGCCAGCAGCCGAGAAGACAGGGCCATATATTTT.

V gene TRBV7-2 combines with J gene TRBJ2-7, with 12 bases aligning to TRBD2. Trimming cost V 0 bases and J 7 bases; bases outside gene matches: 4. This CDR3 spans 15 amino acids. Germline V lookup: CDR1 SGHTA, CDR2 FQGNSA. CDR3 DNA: TGTGCCAGCAGCTTAGCCGGGACTAGCGGGCTAGAGCAGTACTTC. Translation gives CASSLAGTSGLEQYF.

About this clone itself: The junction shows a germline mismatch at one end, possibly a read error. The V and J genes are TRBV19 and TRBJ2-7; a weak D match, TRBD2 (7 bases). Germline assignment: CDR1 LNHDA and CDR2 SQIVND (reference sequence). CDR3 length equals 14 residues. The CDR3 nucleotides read TGTGCCAGTAGCATAGGGGGGGATCCCTACGAGCAGTACTTC. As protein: CASSIGGDPYEQYF.

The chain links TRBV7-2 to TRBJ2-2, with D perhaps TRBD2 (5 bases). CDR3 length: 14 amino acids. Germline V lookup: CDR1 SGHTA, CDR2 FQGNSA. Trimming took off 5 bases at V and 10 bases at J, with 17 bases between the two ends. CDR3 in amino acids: CASSLEHSVLELFF. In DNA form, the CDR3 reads TGTGCCAGCAGCCTAGAACATAGCGTACTGGAGCTGTTTTTT.

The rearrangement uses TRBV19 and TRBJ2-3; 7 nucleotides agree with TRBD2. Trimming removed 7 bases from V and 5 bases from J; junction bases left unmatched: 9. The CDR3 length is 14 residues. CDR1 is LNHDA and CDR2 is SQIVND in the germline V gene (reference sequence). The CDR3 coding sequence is TGTGCCAGTAATGACCCTTCGGGGGGAGATACGCAGTATTTT. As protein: CASNDPSGGDTQYF.

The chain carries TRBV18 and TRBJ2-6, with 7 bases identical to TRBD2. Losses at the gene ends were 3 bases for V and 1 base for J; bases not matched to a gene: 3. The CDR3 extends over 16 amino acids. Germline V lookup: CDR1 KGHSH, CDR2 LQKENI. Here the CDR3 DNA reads TGTGCCAGCTCACCCGGGGGGTCATCTGGGGCCAACGTCCTGACTTTC. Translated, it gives CASSPGGSSGANVLTF.

CDR3 sequence (DNA): TGCGCCAGCAGCCAAGACCCCCAGAACTATGGCTACACCTTC. Its protein product is CASSQDPQNYGYTF. This chain uses TRBV4-1 with TRBJ1-2; D unclear. Per germline, CDR1 MGHRA and CDR2 YSYEKL. Trimming cost V 0 bases and J 2 bases, with 7 bases left between them. The CDR3 contains 14 residues.

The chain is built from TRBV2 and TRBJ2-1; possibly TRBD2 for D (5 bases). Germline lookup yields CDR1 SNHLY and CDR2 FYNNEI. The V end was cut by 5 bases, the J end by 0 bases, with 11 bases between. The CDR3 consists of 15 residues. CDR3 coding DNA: TGTGCCAGCAGTACCATGGGGAGCTCCTACAATGAGCAGTTCTTC. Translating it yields CASSTMGSSYNEQFF.

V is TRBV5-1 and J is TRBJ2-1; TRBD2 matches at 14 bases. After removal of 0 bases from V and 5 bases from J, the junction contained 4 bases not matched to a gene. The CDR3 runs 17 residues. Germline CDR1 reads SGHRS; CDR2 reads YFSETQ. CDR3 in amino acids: CASSLGGLAGGHNEQFF. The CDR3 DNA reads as TGCGCCAGCAGCTTGGGTGGACTAGCGGGGGGTCACAATGAGCAGTTCTTC.

CDR3 loop: CASSFQEAMNTEAFF. CDR3 coding DNA: TGTGCCAGCAGCTTCCAGGAGGCAATGAACACTGAAGCTTTCTTT. The chain recombines TRBV7-9 with TRBJ1-1; D not resolved. There are 15 residues in the CDR3. V was clipped by 3 bases and J by 0 bases, with 11 bases between them. Germline V gene data show CDR1 as SEHNR and CDR2 as FQNEAQ (reference sequence).

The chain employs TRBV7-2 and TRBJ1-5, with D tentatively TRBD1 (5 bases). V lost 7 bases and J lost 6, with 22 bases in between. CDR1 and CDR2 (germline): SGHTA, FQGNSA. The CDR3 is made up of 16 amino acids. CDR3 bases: TGTGCCAGCACCTCGGGGGGGGGACGGGAATTTCAGCCCCAGCATTTT. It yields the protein CASTSGGGREFQPQHF.

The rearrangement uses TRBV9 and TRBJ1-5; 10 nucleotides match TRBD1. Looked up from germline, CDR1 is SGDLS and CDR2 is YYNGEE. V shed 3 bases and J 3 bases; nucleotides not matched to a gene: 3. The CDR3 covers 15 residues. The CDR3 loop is CASSAGTGDNQPQHF. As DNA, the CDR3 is TGTGCCAGCAGCGCCGGGACAGGGGACAATCAGCCCCAGCATTTT.

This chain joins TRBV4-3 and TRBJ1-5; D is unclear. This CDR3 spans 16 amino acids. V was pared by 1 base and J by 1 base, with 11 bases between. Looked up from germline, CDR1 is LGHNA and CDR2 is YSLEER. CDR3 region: CASSQAWFGSNQPQHF. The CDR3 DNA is TGCGCCAGCAGCCAAGCTTGGTTTGGCAGCAATCAGCCCCAGCATTTT.

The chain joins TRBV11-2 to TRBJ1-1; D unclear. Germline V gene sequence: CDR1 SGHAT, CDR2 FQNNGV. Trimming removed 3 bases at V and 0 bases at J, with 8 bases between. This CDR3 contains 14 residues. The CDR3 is CASSFAGMNTEAFF. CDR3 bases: TGTGCCAGCAGCTTCGCGGGGATGAACACTGAAGCTTTCTTT.

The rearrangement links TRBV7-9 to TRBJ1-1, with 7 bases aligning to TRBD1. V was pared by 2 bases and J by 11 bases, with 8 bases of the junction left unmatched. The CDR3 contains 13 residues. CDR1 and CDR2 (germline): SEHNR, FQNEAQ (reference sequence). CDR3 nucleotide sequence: TGTGCCAGCAGCTTACGAGAGGGGGCTGGCGCTTTCTTT. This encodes CASSLREGAGAFF.

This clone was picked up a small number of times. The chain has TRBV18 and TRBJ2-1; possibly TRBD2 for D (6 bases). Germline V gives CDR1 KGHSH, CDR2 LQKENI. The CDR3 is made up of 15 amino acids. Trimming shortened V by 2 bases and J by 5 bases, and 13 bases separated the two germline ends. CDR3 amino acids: CASSPSRGRNNEQFF. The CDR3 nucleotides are TGTGCCAGCTCACCAAGCCGGGGGAGAAACAATGAGCAGTTCTTC.